The rows below give T cell receptor beta chains drawn from one sample of a study of T-cell memory formation after mild COVID-19. TCRdb used MiXCR to reprocess the 5' RACE reads, holding one entry per CDR3 protein. This table has approximately 110,000 distinct CDR3 sequences, 20% to 25% appearing once. The sequenced sample was PBMCs or a T cell subset sorted from them (not recorded which). The receptor set was obtained from a man younger than 35 who had mild COVID-19 (a few samples of this study predate the infection). Cell type and time point are not known. Each CDR3 is given with its conserved first and last residue. Fields, in order: D gene, clone size, V gene, J gene, CDR3 DNA, CDR3 protein. A D gene is named only where the DNA matches it firmly. Some rows mark clone size as missing; the rest say once, few, many or name a class of expanded clone.

>.|few|TRBV7-9|TRBJ1-1
TGTGCCAGCAGCCGATACAGGGCCGAGGGGGACACTGAAGCTTTCTTT
CASSRYRAEGDTEAFF
>TRBD1|many|TRBV20-1|TRBJ2-5
TGCAGTGCAATCAGGGGGGAGACCCAGTACTTC
CSAIRGETQYF
>.|.|TRBV7-8|TRBJ2-3
TGTGCCAGCAGCCCGGGCAGTAGCACAGATACGCAGTATTTT
CASSPGSSTDTQYF
>.|.|TRBV12-3/TRBV12-4|TRBJ1-4
TGTGCCAGCAGTGCAGACGGGGAAAAACTGTTTTTT
CASSADGEKLFF
>.|.|TRBV19|TRBJ1-1
TGTGCCAGTAGGATATCCGGGACATCGAACACTGAAGCTTTCTTT
CASRISGTSNTEAFF
>.|many|TRBV5-1|TRBJ2-3
TGCGCCAGCAGCACGGGGACTAGCACAGATACGCAGTATTTT
CASSTGTSTDTQYF
>.|few|TRBV4-1|TRBJ1-5
TGCGCCAGCAGCCAAGAGGGCAGCCTGATTCAGCCCCAGCATTTT
CASSQEGSLIQPQHF
>.|few|TRBV12-3/TRBV12-4|TRBJ1-2
TGTGCCAGCAGTTCCGAGGAGTTGCGGGGCTACACCTTC
CASSSEELRGYTF
>TRBD1|.|TRBV7-8|TRBJ2-2
TGTGCCAGCAGACCGACAGGGTCCGGGGAGCTGTTTTTT
CASRPTGSGELFF
>TRBD1|few|TRBV11-2|TRBJ1-2
TGTGCCAGCAGCTCACCCGGGACAGGGGCCTATGGCTACACCTTC
CASSSPGTGAYGYTF
>.|few|TRBV25-1|TRBJ2-7
TGTGCCAGCAGTCCAGGGGTTTGGGGCGAGCAGTACTTC
CASSPGVWGEQYF
>.|.|TRBV7-9|TRBJ2-3
TGTGCCAGCAGCGCTCGCGCCGATACGCAGTATTTT
CASSARADTQYF
>.|few|TRBV4-3|TRBJ1-1
TGCGCCAGCAGCCAAGAGGGGCACGGGGGTACTGAAGCTTTCTTT
CASSQEGHGGTEAFF
>TRBD2|.|TRBV9|TRBJ2-3
TGTGCCAGCAGCCCACGACTAGCGCATACGCAGTATTTT
CASSPRLAHTQYF
>.|many|TRBV9|TRBJ2-3
TGTGCCAGCAGCGTAGGCGAGGTGGTTTTGAACACAGATACGCAGTATTTT
CASSVGEVVLNTDTQYF
>TRBD1|few|TRBV10-2|TRBJ1-2
TGCGCCAGCAGTGAGGTTCGGGTTCCAGGGGGCTACTATGGCTACACCTTC
CASSEVRVPGGYYGYTF
>.|few|TRBV7-2|TRBJ2-3
TGTGCCAGCAGCTTATTCAAGGGCCGAGGTACAGATACGCAGTATTTT
CASSLFKGRGTDTQYF
>TRBD1|few|TRBV4-2|TRBJ2-7
TGTGCCAGCAGCCTCCGGGTAGGGACAGGGATGTACGAGCAGTACTTC
CASSLRVGTGMYEQYF
>.|.|TRBV6-2/TRBV6-3|TRBJ2-1
TGTGCCAGCAACCGCCGGGGGTTGGCCTACAATGAGCAGTTCTTC
CASNRRGLAYNEQFF
>.|.|TRBV10-2|TRBJ2-3
TGCGCCAGCAGTGAGTCTTACTACGGGGCAGATACGCAGTATTTT
CASSESYYGADTQYF
>.|.|TRBV11-2|TRBJ2-3
TGTGCCAGCGGCAGACCCTCCCCGGGGGATACGCAGTATTTT
CASGRPSPGDTQYF
>TRBD1|few|TRBV4-1|TRBJ1-1
TGCGCCAGCAGCCTCGGGACAGAAAACACTGAAGCTTTCTTT
CASSLGTENTEAFF
>.|many|TRBV27|TRBJ1-2
TGTGCCAGCAGTTTTGGCGGATCCTATGGCTACACCTTC
CASSFGGSYGYTF
>TRBD2|.|TRBV6-1|TRBJ2-2
TGTGCCAGCAGTGGTCTCTTAGCGGGCGATAACACCGGGGAGCTGTTTTTT
CASSGLLAGDNTGELFF
>.|few|TRBV27|TRBJ2-3
TGTGCCAGCAGTCGGCCCACAGATACGCAGTATTTT
CASSRPTDTQYF
>.|many|TRBV7-9|TRBJ2-1
TGTGCCAGCAGCTTAGTGAGCGGCAACAATGAGCAGTTCTTC
CASSLVSGNNEQFF
>.|many|TRBV5-4|TRBJ2-7
TGTGCCAGCAGCTTTGGAGGGGGGCGTCCTGGCGAGCAGTACTTC
CASSFGGGRPGEQYF
>TRBD1|.|TRBV7-9|TRBJ1-5
TGTGCCAGCAGCTTAGCTCAGGGGGATGATCAGCCCCAGCATTTT
CASSLAQGDDQPQHF
>.|.|TRBV12-3/TRBV12-4|TRBJ1-5
TGTGCCAGCAGTTTGCGGGGGGACAATCAGCCCCAGCATTTT
CASSLRGDNQPQHF
>.|.|TRBV7-9|TRBJ2-3
TGTGCCAGCAGCTTAGTAGACACAGATACGCAGTATTTT
CASSLVDTDTQYF
>.|.|TRBV23-1|TRBJ2-2
TGCGCCAGCGCCCTGGTCCAGTTCGCGAACACCGGGGAGCTGTTTTTT
CASALVQFANTGELFF
>.|.|TRBV7-9|TRBJ1-4
TGTGCCAGCAGCTTAGATGGGGGCTCTGGTGAAAAACTGTTTTTT
CASSLDGGSGEKLFF
>.|.|TRBV4-3|TRBJ2-1
TGCGCCAGCAGCCAAGATCCTCTAGCGTTCGAGCAGTTCTTC
CASSQDPLAFEQFF
>.|few|TRBV5-6|TRBJ1-5
TGTGCCAGCAGCTTGTGGGGAAGCAATCAGCCCCAGCATTTT
CASSLWGSNQPQHF
>.|.|TRBV12-5|TRBJ1-2
TGTGCTAGTGGCGCAGGGTGGTTAAACTATGGCTACACCTTC
CASGAGWLNYGYTF
>.|.|TRBV7-3|TRBJ2-3
TGTGCCAGCAGCCTATCAAGGGGAGGTCGGGCAGGCTACACAGATACGCAGTATTTT
CASSLSRGGRAGYTDTQYF
>.|.|TRBV6-5|TRBJ1-1
TGTGCCAGCAGCCGGGCGCTGTGGGCCATGAACACTGAAGCTTTCTTT
CASSRALWAMNTEAFF
>.|.|TRBV29-1|TRBJ2-1
TGCAGCGTTGAAATCCCAACCTACAATGAGCAGTTCTTC
CSVEIPTYNEQFF
>.|.|TRBV4-1|TRBJ2-3
TGCGCCAGCAGCCATCCTACGGATACGCAGTATTTT
CASSHPTDTQYF
>.|few|TRBV4-1|TRBJ2-7
TGCGCCAGCAGCCAAGAGGGGGGCTCCTACGAGCAGTACTTC
CASSQEGGSYEQYF
>.|few|TRBV12-3/TRBV12-4|TRBJ2-5
TGTGCCAGCAGTTTAGGGACTCCGCTTTGGGACCAGTACTTC
CASSLGTPLWDQYF
>TRBD1|many|TRBV4-3|TRBJ2-3
TGCGCCAGCAGCCAAGATGGGACAGGATGGGATACGCAGTATTTT
CASSQDGTGWDTQYF
>.|few|TRBV3-1|TRBJ2-5
TGTGCCAGCAGCCAAGGGACACACGAGGGGCAAGAGACCCAGTACTTC
CASSQGTHEGQETQYF
>.|many|TRBV5-1|TRBJ2-7
TGCGCCAGCAGTCCGGGAAGAAACTACGAGCAGTACTTC
CASSPGRNYEQYF
>TRBD2|.|TRBV10-3|TRBJ2-1
TGTGCCATCAGTGACGGGCGGGGGGTACACCCCAATTACAATGAGCAGTTCTTC
CAISDGRGVHPNYNEQFF